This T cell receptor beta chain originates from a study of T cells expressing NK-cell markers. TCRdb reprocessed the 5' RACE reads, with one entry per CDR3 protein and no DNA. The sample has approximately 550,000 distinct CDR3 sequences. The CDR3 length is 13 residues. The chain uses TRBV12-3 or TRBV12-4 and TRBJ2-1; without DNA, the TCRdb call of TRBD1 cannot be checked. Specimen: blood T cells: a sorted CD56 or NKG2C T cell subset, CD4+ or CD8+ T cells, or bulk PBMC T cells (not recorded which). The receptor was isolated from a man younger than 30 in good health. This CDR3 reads CASTEDREIQQFF.